This T cell receptor beta chain was captured in a study of blood T cell repertoires in COVID-19. Across the study: Researchers got acute and convalescent COVID-19 samples from the United States, Italy and Spain. From T cells, B-cell-depleted T cells, or PBMCs came the material, which was cDNA or gDNA.

Study members were between about 18 and 100 years old and lived in approximately 25 US regions. This CDR3 region has 17 residues. J was trimmed by 5 bases and V by 5 bases; bases with no gene match: 16. CDR1 and CDR2 (germline): MDHEN, SYDVKM. Clones were sequenced by immunoSEQ multiplex PCR, and TCRdb holds only the in-frame ones, with some missing. The sample holds about 170,000 clones, around 78% seen once. This clonotype was obtained from a woman aged 50 to 65 who had recovered from COVID-19. The sequenced material came from PBMCs or T cells enriched from blood (not recorded which). This chain connects TRBV28 to TRBJ1-2; 8 bases match TRBD1. The CDR3, as DNA: TGTGCCAGCAGTCCTCCTGACAGGGGTGCTGCGGGTTATGGCTACACCTTC. As protein: CASSPPDRGAAGYGYTF.